The clone carrying this T cell receptor beta chain ranks as medium-sized. The antigen remains unidentified. The data derive from a study of spatial heterogeneity in lung cancer. Overall study results and limits: Ubiquitous nonsynonymous mutations were tracked by counts of ubiquitous expanded TCRs, and regional ones by counts of regional expanded TCRs. Tracking of tumor mutation counts was seen in expanded intratumoral alpha and beta TCR counts.

TCRdb passed the 5' RACE reads through MiXCR, listing each CDR3 protein once. The sample lists some 8,200 distinct CDR3 sequences; 7% were seen once. Trimming removed 5 bases from V and 10 bases from J, with 17 bases in between. The germline V gene has CDR1 GTSNPN and CDR2 SVGIG (reference sequence). CDR3 size: 12 residues. Time point of the sample: sample taken at primary tumor resection. A total of some 70 untreated early-stage non-small cell lung cancer patients served as donors. The rearrangement links TRBV30 to TRBJ1-2; no firm D call. This TCR was sampled from a male donor with early-stage non-small cell lung cancer. The sample here was lung tumor tissue, taken at surgery. For the CDR3, the DNA is TGTGCCTGGGACCGGGCCCCTCTTTACTACACCTTC. Its protein product is CAWDRAPLYYTF.